This entry lists 14 T cell receptor beta chains sequenced from one sample in a study of vaccination and CD4 T cells after COVID-19. Treatment reported: approximately 10-day PBMC culture with coronavirus spike peptide pools or control peptides (ViraFEST assay). Cultured CD4+ T-cell DNA underwent Oncomine TCR Beta short-read sequencing. MiXCR, applied by TCRdb to the PCR reads, yields one record per CDR3 protein. In the table there are about 21,000 distinct CDR3 sequences, over 40% of which are singletons. Their antigen targets remain unknown. Sequenced sample: CD4+ T cells from blood, cultured in vitro. The receptor source for this set is a human donor who had recovered from COVID-19.

This sequence joins TRBV30 and TRBJ1-1; 9 bases are a match to TRBD1. This CDR3 has 16 residues. The germline V gene has CDR1 GTSNPN and CDR2 SVGIG (reference sequence). V lost 1 base and J lost 2; bases outside the gene matches: 8. The CDR3 DNA sequence: TGTGCCTGGAGTGGGGAGACAGGGGGGGGAAACACTGAAGCTTTCTTT. Its protein product is CAWSGETGGGNTEAFF.

The rearrangement joins TRBV20-1 to TRBJ2-7; 12 nucleotides align to TRBD2. In germline, CDR1 is DFQATT, CDR2 SNEGSKA (reference sequence). Trimming cost V 6 bases and J 2 bases; bases outside gene matches: 5. The CDR3 covers 14 residues. CDR3 amino acids: CSAGSSGGAYEQYF. The CDR3 DNA is TGCAGTGCCGGGTCTAGCGGGGGGGCCTACGAGCAGTACTTC.

The chain employs TRBV19 and TRBJ1-1; TRBD1 might be the D (5 bases). The CDR3 loop spans 15 amino acids. V lost 3 bases and J 0 bases, leaving 11 bases between the germline ends. Germline values: CDR1 LNHDA, CDR2 SQIVND (reference sequence). The CDR3 reads CASSINPGLNTEAFF. The CDR3 DNA follows: TGTGCCAGTAGTATCAATCCAGGGTTGAACACTGAAGCTTTCTTT.

V and J are TRBV11-3 and TRBJ2-5, with TRBD2 identical over 12 bases. This CDR3 has 15 residues. Trimming removed 5 bases from V and 4 bases from J; junction bases left unmatched: 5. CDR1 is SGHNT and CDR2 is YENEEA in the germline V gene. In DNA, the CDR3 is TGTGCCAGCAGCCTCAGACTAGCGGGGGTAGAGACCCAGTACTTC. It encodes CASSLRLAGVETQYF.

The chain has TRBV5-1 and TRBJ2-7, with 7 bases matching TRBD1. The trim removed 3 bases at V and 6 bases at J, leaving 9 bases unmatched. Per the germline V gene, CDR1 is SGHRS and CDR2 is YFSETQ. The CDR3 has 14 residues. Here the CDR3 reads CASSSTGVRGEQYF. CDR3 nucleotide sequence: TGCGCCAGCAGCTCAACAGGGGTCAGAGGCGAGCAGTACTTC.

The rearrangement uses TRBV7-2 and TRBJ2-7; the D is unclear. This CDR3 is 13 amino acids long. From germline, CDR1 is SGHTA and CDR2 FQGNSA. The V end lost 5 bases, the J end lost 5 bases, and 13 bases lay between the germline ends. This CDR3 is CASSLVSGNEQYF. CDR3 sequence (DNA): TGTGCCAGCAGCCTCGTGAGTGGGAACGAGCAGTACTTC. The whole variable domain, filled in from reference TRBV7-2 and TRBJ2-7, reads GAGVSQSPSNKVTEKGKDVELRCDPISGHTALYWYRQSLGQGLEFLIYFQGNSAPDKSGLPSDRFSAERTGGSVSTLTIQRTQQEDSAVYLCASSLVSGNEQYFGPGTRLTVT.

This clonotype was seen a handful of times. This rearrangement joins TRBV14 to TRBJ1-2; D unresolved. Trimming shortened V by 5 bases and J by 5 bases, and 21 bases separated the two germline ends. Germline CDR1 and CDR2: SGHDN and FVKESK. The CDR3 has 16 residues. In DNA form, the CDR3 reads TGTGCCAGCAGCGCACACCTCGGCCAGTCATTGTATGGCTACACCTTC. It is translated as CASSAHLGQSLYGYTF.

This clonotype was seen a few times. The gene calls are TRBV28 and TRBJ1-2; 12 nucleotides agree with TRBD1. Germline assignment: CDR1 MDHEN and CDR2 SYDVKM. This CDR3 has 15 residues. V shed 8 bases and J 8 bases; nucleotides not matched to a gene: 12. The CDR3 here is CASSVGDRGRRGYTF. CDR3 nucleotides: TGTGCCAGCTCGGTAGGGGACAGGGGGCGAAGAGGCTACACCTTC.

The gene calls are TRBV7-2 and TRBJ2-3; TRBD2 matches at 7 bases. The germline gives CDR1 SGHTA, CDR2 FQGNSA. Trimming took 3 bases from V and 8 from J; bases not matched to a gene: 5. The CDR3 consists of 13 residues. The CDR3 DNA reads as TGTGCCAGCAGCTTGGGGGGGGGTGTTACGCAGTATTTT. It codes for CASSLGGGVTQYF.

The CDR3: CSASPSADTQYF. DNA for the CDR3: TGCAGTGCTAGCCCCTCTGCGGATACGCAGTATTTT. The V and J genes are TRBV20-1 and TRBJ2-3; no clear D. Trimming took 3 bases from V and 6 from J, leaving 10 bases between them. Germline V gene sequence: CDR1 DFQATT, CDR2 SNEGSKA (reference sequence). CDR3 length: 12 residues.

The rearrangement links TRBV15 to TRBJ2-1; D is tentatively TRBD1 or TRBD2 (7 bases each). The germline gives CDR1 LNHNV, CDR2 YYDKDF (reference sequence). CDR3 length: 16 residues. Trimming cost V 0 bases and J 6 bases, with 15 bases left between them. CDR3 loop: CATSRDLPRGGNEQFF. The CDR3 nucleotides are TGTGCCACCAGCAGAGATTTACCCAGGGGGGGCAATGAGCAGTTCTTC.

This clonotype was counted between two and nine times. This chain connects TRBV5-4 to TRBJ1-5; D gene ambiguous. Germline values: CDR1 SGHNT, CDR2 YYREEE (reference sequence). This CDR3 has 15 residues. V shed 4 bases and J shed 4 bases, with 15 bases lying between them. The CDR3 nucleotides are TGTGCCAGCAGCCTGGATCCGGGTCAAAATCAGCCCCAGCATTTT. It translates to CASSLDPGQNQPQHF.

The chain recombines TRBV28 with TRBJ1-1, with D unclear. Germline V gene lookup returns CDR1 MDHEN and CDR2 SYDVKM. The CDR3 spans 14 residues. The ends were cut back, 3 bases at V and 4 bases at J, with 12 bases in the middle. CDR3: CASSFQLKGTEAFF. Written as DNA, the CDR3 is TGTGCCAGCAGTTTTCAACTGAAGGGCACTGAAGCTTTCTTT.

This clonotype was counted a single time. The chain carries TRBV6-1 and TRBJ2-5, with D unclear. There are 13 residues in the CDR3. Germline V CDR1 and CDR2: MNHNS, SASEGT. Deletions cut 5 bases from V and 0 bases from J, with 7 bases between. The CDR3 protein is CASSLRDQETQYF. As DNA, the CDR3 is TGTGCCAGCAGTCTACGGGACCAAGAGACCCAGTACTTC.